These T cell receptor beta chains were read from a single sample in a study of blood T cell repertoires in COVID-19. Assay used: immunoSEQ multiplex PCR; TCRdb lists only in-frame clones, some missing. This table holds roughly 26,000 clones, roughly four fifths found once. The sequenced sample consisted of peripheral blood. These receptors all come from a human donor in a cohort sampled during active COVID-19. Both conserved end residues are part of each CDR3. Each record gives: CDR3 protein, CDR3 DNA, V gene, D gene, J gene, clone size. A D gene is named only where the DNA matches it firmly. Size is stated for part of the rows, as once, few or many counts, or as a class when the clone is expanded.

CDR3aa: CASSDGQGGGEQYF
CDR3nt: TGTGCCAGCAGTGACGGACAGGGAGGTGGCGAGCAGTACTTC
v_gene: TRBV6-4
d_gene: TRBD1
j_gene: TRBJ2-7
abundance: -

CDR3aa: CASSLDMSGEAFF
CDR3nt: TGTGCCAGCAGTTTGGACATGTCGGGTGAAGCTTTCTTT
v_gene: TRBV6-5
d_gene: -
j_gene: TRBJ1-1
abundance: -

CDR3aa: CASSLATGLYYNEQFF
CDR3nt: TGTGCCAGCAGCTTAGCGACGGGACTCTACTACAATGAGCAGTTCTTC
v_gene: TRBV7-6
d_gene: -
j_gene: TRBJ2-1
abundance: -

CDR3aa: CASSPGQDYGYTF
CDR3nt: TGTGCCAGCAGCCCGGGACAAGACTATGGCTACACCTTC
v_gene: TRBV14
d_gene: -
j_gene: TRBJ1-2
abundance: -

CDR3aa: CASSEAVAGNQPQHF
CDR3nt: TGTGCCAGCAGTGAAGCTGTCGCAGGCAATCAGCCCCAGCATTTT
v_gene: TRBV2
d_gene: -
j_gene: TRBJ1-5
abundance: once

CDR3aa: CASSASGGRYNEQFF
CDR3nt: TGTGCCAGCAGCGCGTCAGGGGGGCGTTACAATGAGCAGTTCTTC
v_gene: TRBV7-9
d_gene: -
j_gene: TRBJ2-1
abundance: -

CDR3aa: CSVELGARGYTF
CDR3nt: TGCAGCGTTGAATTGGGGGCGCGCGGCTACACCTTC
v_gene: TRBV29-1
d_gene: -
j_gene: TRBJ1-2
abundance: -

CDR3aa: CATSDLPGWGGTDTQYF
CDR3nt: TGTGCCACCAGTGATCTTCCAGGGTGGGGGGGCACAGATACGCAGTATTTT
v_gene: TRBV24-1
d_gene: -
j_gene: TRBJ2-3
abundance: -

CDR3aa: CASSHEGVGDTEAFF
CDR3nt: TGTGCCAGCAGCCACGAAGGCGTAGGGGACACTGAAGCTTTCTTT
v_gene: TRBV3-1/TRBV3-2
d_gene: -
j_gene: TRBJ1-1
abundance: -

CDR3aa: CATSDRSLNQPQHF
CDR3nt: TGTGCCACCAGTGATCGGTCGCTAAATCAGCCCCAGCATTTT
v_gene: TRBV24-1
d_gene: -
j_gene: TRBJ1-5
abundance: few

CDR3aa: CASSQVFGPGGDTQYF
CDR3nt: TGTGCCAGCAGCCAAGTTTTCGGACCGGGGGGAGATACGCAGTATTTT
v_gene: TRBV3-1/TRBV3-2
d_gene: TRBD2
j_gene: TRBJ2-3
abundance: -

CDR3aa: CASSHPTSPDTQYF
CDR3nt: TGCGCCAGCAGCCACCCGACTAGCCCAGATACGCAGTATTTT
v_gene: TRBV4-1
d_gene: TRBD2
j_gene: TRBJ2-3
abundance: -

CDR3aa: CASSYSDTHEKLFF
CDR3nt: TGTGCCAGCAGTTACTCGGACACTCATGAAAAACTGTTTTTT
v_gene: TRBV6-2/TRBV6-3
d_gene: -
j_gene: TRBJ1-4
abundance: -

CDR3aa: CSVAIEGHVSGYTF
CDR3nt: TGCAGCGTTGCGATAGAAGGACACGTGTCCGGCTACACCTTC
v_gene: TRBV29-1
d_gene: -
j_gene: TRBJ1-2
abundance: -

CDR3aa: CATEGRGAPTGELFF
CDR3nt: TGTGCCACCGAGGGGAGGGGGGCGCCCACCGGGGAGCTGTTTTTT
v_gene: TRBV24-1
d_gene: -
j_gene: TRBJ2-2
abundance: -

CDR3aa: CASSWPTGQGNTEAFF
CDR3nt: TGTGCCAGCAGCTGGCCGACGGGACAGGGGAACACTGAAGCTTTCTTT
v_gene: TRBV7-6
d_gene: TRBD1
j_gene: TRBJ1-1
abundance: -

CDR3aa: CASSYRTSIDTQYF
CDR3nt: TGTGCCAGCAGTTACCGGACTAGTATAGATACGCAGTATTTT
v_gene: TRBV6-5
d_gene: TRBD2
j_gene: TRBJ2-3
abundance: -

CDR3aa: CASSSRQDTGADTQYF
CDR3nt: TGTGCCAGCAGCTCCCGACAGGACACGGGTGCTGATACGCAGTATTTT
v_gene: TRBV7-6
d_gene: -
j_gene: TRBJ2-3
abundance: -

CDR3aa: CASTTGGARSTDTQYF
CDR3nt: TGTGCCAGTACCACCGGGGGGGCGCGTTCCACAGATACGCAGTATTTT
v_gene: TRBV2
d_gene: TRBD2
j_gene: TRBJ2-3
abundance: few

CDR3aa: CASKNVGINEKLFF
CDR3nt: TGTGCCAGCAAAAACGTCGGGATTAATGAAAAACTGTTTTTT
v_gene: TRBV6-5
d_gene: -
j_gene: TRBJ1-4
abundance: -

CDR3aa: CASSQDSGLAVRNTGELFF
CDR3nt: TGCGCCAGCAGCCAAGATTCCGGACTAGCGGTCCGGAACACCGGGGAGCTGTTTTTT
v_gene: TRBV4-3
d_gene: TRBD2
j_gene: TRBJ2-2
abundance: -

CDR3aa: CASSSTVMNTEAFF
CDR3nt: TGTGCCAGCAGCTCTACAGTTATGAACACTGAAGCTTTCTTT
v_gene: TRBV7-2
d_gene: -
j_gene: TRBJ1-1
abundance: few

CDR3aa: CASSPAGSATEAFF
CDR3nt: TGTGCCAGCAGCCCGGCAGGGTCTGCCACTGAAGCTTTCTTT
v_gene: TRBV5-6
d_gene: -
j_gene: TRBJ1-1
abundance: -

CDR3aa: CSASTSGGLETQYF
CDR3nt: TGCAGTGCTAGTACTAGCGGGGGTTTAGAGACCCAGTACTTC
v_gene: TRBV20-1
d_gene: TRBD2
j_gene: TRBJ2-5
abundance: -

CDR3aa: CASSERGDTNTEAFF
CDR3nt: TGTGCCAGCAGTGAACGAGGGGACACGAACACTGAAGCTTTCTTT
v_gene: TRBV6-1
d_gene: -
j_gene: TRBJ1-1
abundance: -

CDR3aa: CSASTGTSGSEQYF
CDR3nt: TGCAGTGCTAGTACCGGGACTAGCGGGAGCGAGCAGTACTTC
v_gene: TRBV20-1
d_gene: TRBD2
j_gene: TRBJ2-7
abundance: -

CDR3aa: CAISSDRGGEKLFF
CDR3nt: TGTGCCATCAGCTCGGACAGGGGGGGTGAAAAACTGTTTTTT
v_gene: TRBV10-3
d_gene: TRBD1
j_gene: TRBJ1-4
abundance: -

CDR3aa: CASSHDGGSYEQYF
CDR3nt: TGTGCCAGCTCACATGACGGGGGGTCCTACGAGCAGTACTTC
v_gene: TRBV18
d_gene: TRBD2
j_gene: TRBJ2-7
abundance: few

CDR3aa: CASSLDRQVEGYTF
CDR3nt: TGTGCCAGCAGCTTGGATCGACAGGTGGAGGGCTACACCTTC
v_gene: TRBV5-6
d_gene: -
j_gene: TRBJ1-2
abundance: -

CDR3aa: CSVSYRVDTQYF
CDR3nt: TGCAGCGTTTCCTACCGGGTGGATACGCAGTATTTT
v_gene: TRBV29-1
d_gene: -
j_gene: TRBJ2-3
abundance: -

CDR3aa: CAISEGDYQETQYF
CDR3nt: TGTGCCATCAGTGAGGGGGACTACCAAGAGACCCAGTACTTC
v_gene: TRBV10-3
d_gene: -
j_gene: TRBJ2-5
abundance: -

CDR3aa: CASIKGQDGTQYF
CDR3nt: TGTGCCAGCATCAAGGGGCAGGATGGGACCCAGTACTTC
v_gene: TRBV28
d_gene: -
j_gene: TRBJ2-5
abundance: -

CDR3aa: CASSQDRVWNSPLHF
CDR3nt: TGCGCCAGCAGCCAAGACAGGGTTTGGAATTCACCCCTCCACTTT
v_gene: TRBV4-3
d_gene: -
j_gene: TRBJ1-6
abundance: few

CDR3aa: CASSPPNQGSNEQYF
CDR3nt: TGTGCCAGCTCACCACCGAATCAGGGGTCCAACGAGCAGTACTTC
v_gene: TRBV18
d_gene: -
j_gene: TRBJ2-7
abundance: -

CDR3aa: CAISEHGQGLNEQFF
CDR3nt: TGTGCCATCAGTGAGCATGGCCAGGGATTGAATGAGCAGTTCTTC
v_gene: TRBV10-3
d_gene: -
j_gene: TRBJ2-1
abundance: -

CDR3aa: CASSLGVGSYNEQFF
CDR3nt: TGCGCCAGCAGCTTGGGGGTGGGGAGCTACAATGAGCAGTTCTTC
v_gene: TRBV5-1
d_gene: -
j_gene: TRBJ2-1
abundance: -

CDR3aa: CASSTEGETEAFF
CDR3nt: TGTGCCAGCAGTACAGAGGGGGAGACTGAAGCTTTCTTT
v_gene: TRBV2
d_gene: -
j_gene: TRBJ1-1
abundance: few

CDR3aa: CASSQDRLRGSGGYNEQFF
CDR3nt: TGCGCCAGCAGCCAAGATAGGTTACGGGGTAGCGGGGGATACAATGAGCAGTTCTTC
v_gene: TRBV4-1
d_gene: TRBD2
j_gene: TRBJ2-1
abundance: -

CDR3aa: CASTPTRTGWTEAFF
CDR3nt: TGTGCCAGCACCCCGACCCGGACAGGGTGGACTGAAGCTTTCTTT
v_gene: TRBV5-6
d_gene: TRBD1
j_gene: TRBJ1-1
abundance: -

CDR3aa: CASSLLTGVDDTEAFF
CDR3nt: TGTGCCAGCAGCTTATTAACAGGGGTTGACGACACTGAAGCTTTCTTT
v_gene: TRBV11-2
d_gene: TRBD1
j_gene: TRBJ1-1
abundance: -

CDR3aa: CASSPQGGVASYEQYF
CDR3nt: TGTGCCAGCAGCCCCCAGGGAGGGGTAGCATCCTACGAGCAGTACTTC
v_gene: TRBV9
d_gene: TRBD2
j_gene: TRBJ2-7
abundance: -

CDR3aa: CASSSSGSGFGQETQYF
CDR3nt: TGTGCCAGCAGTTCTAGCGGGAGCGGATTCGGCCAAGAGACCCAGTACTTC
v_gene: TRBV7-9
d_gene: TRBD2
j_gene: TRBJ2-5
abundance: -